Following are 9 T cell receptor beta chains from one sample sequenced in a study of vaccination and CD4 T cells after COVID-19. Scientists ran DNA taken from cultured CD4+ T cells through the Oncomine TCR Beta short-read assay for sequencing. TCRdb re-derived calls from the PCR reads in MiXCR, one entry per CDR3 protein. The sample has roughly 20,000 distinct CDR3 sequences, under 70% seen once. These TCRs are of unknown antigen specificity. Treatment described: approximately nine-day PBMC culture with coronavirus spike peptide pools or control peptides (ViraFEST assay). Input material: CD4+ T cells from blood, cultured in vitro. The source of these receptors is a human donor who had recovered from COVID-19.

This clonotype came up once. This sequence joins TRBV7-8 and TRBJ1-2; D is ambiguous. CDR3 size: 15 residues. V was trimmed by 5 bases and J by 6 bases, leaving 19 bases between them. Germline CDR1 reads SGHVS; CDR2 reads FQNEAQ. Here the CDR3 reads CASSPTRGLGNGYTF. The CDR3 DNA is TGTGCCAGCAGCCCCACCCGGGGATTGGGGAATGGCTACACCTTC.

The V gene is TRBV4-1, the J gene TRBJ1-2; perhaps TRBD1 as D (6 bases). The ends were cut back, 3 bases at V and 13 bases at J, with 15 bases in the middle. Germline V CDR1 and CDR2: MGHRA, YSYEKL. The CDR3 is 12 amino acids. CDR3 coding DNA: TGCGCCAGCAGCCATCCCGCGGGACACCTCACCTTC. Encoded protein: CASSHPAGHLTF.

This clonotype was detected only a few times. V gene TRBV6-1 combines with J gene TRBJ2-1, with 13 bases fitting TRBD2. The trim removed 6 bases at V and 5 bases at J, leaving 7 bases unmatched. This CDR3 is built from 16 residues. The germline gives CDR1 MNHNS, CDR2 SASEGT. The CDR3, as DNA: TGTGCCAGCAGAGCTACGGGACTAGCGGGAAACAATGAGCAGTTCTTC. Residues: CASRATGLAGNNEQFF.

The chain joins TRBV19 to TRBJ2-7; 11 nucleotides align to TRBD2. The CDR3 is 15 amino acids. Per germline, CDR1 LNHDA and CDR2 SQIVND (reference sequence). V lost 1 base to trimming and J lost 5 bases; unmatched junction nucleotides: 4. DNA for the CDR3: TGTGCCAGTAGTATAGGAGCTAGCGGGGGGAACGAGCAGTACTTC. Translated: CASSIGASGGNEQYF. The entire variable domain, with the rest obtained from reference TRBV19 and TRBJ2-7, is as follows: DGGITQSPKYLFRKEGQNVTLSCEQNLNHDAMYWYRQDPGQGLRLIYYSQIVNDFQKGDIAEGYSVSREKKESFPLTVTSAQKNPTAFYLCASSIGASGGNEQYFGPGTRLTVT.

V is TRBV30 and J is TRBJ2-3, with a weak D call TRBD2 (5 bases). This CDR3 is built from 12 residues. Trimming took 2 bases from V and 4 from J, leaving 7 bases between them. Per germline, CDR1 GTSNPN and CDR2 SVGIG (reference sequence). The chain's CDR3 is CAWSRGADTQYF. The CDR3 DNA is TGTGCCTGGAGTCGGGGTGCAGATACGCAGTATTTT.

This chain joins TRBV20-1 and TRBJ1-1, with unresolved D. Germline V CDR1 and CDR2: DFQATT, SNEGSKA (reference sequence). V lost 6 bases and J 2 bases, leaving 16 bases between the germline ends. The CDR3 has 14 residues. As DNA, the CDR3 is TGCAGTGCAGTATCTGGAGGCAGCAACACTGAAGCTTTCTTT. Translated, it gives CSAVSGGSNTEAFF.

The chain links TRBV6-1 to TRBJ2-3, with D maybe TRBD1 (6 bases). CDR1 and CDR2 from the germline V gene are MNHNS and SASEGT. The CDR3 consists of 15 residues. The germline V and J ends were trimmed by 9 bases and 2 bases, with 18 bases remaining between them. The CDR3 here is CASKMTGSHTDTQYF. CDR3 nucleotides: TGTGCCAGTAAAATGACAGGTTCGCACACAGATACGCAGTATTTT.

The J gene is TRBJ1-5, the V gene TRBV12-3 or TRBV12-4; D is undetermined. V was cut by 6 bases and J by 0 bases, with 18 bases left in between. The CDR3 sequence is 17 residues long. CDR3 residues: CASSLTKSYGSNQPQHF. CDR3 nucleotides: TGTGCCAGCAGCCTAACTAAATCCTACGGTAGCAATCAGCCCCAGCATTTT.

The rearrangement links TRBV6-2 or TRBV6-3 to TRBJ1-1; weak D call: TRBD1 (6 bases). The CDR3 has 14 residues. V dropped 7 bases and J dropped 3 bases, with 15 bases sitting between them. Germline V gene lookup returns CDR1 MNHEY and CDR2 SVGEGT. The CDR3 loop is CASTSGTPYTEAFF. In DNA form, the CDR3 reads TGTGCCAGCACTTCCGGGACACCCTACACTGAAGCTTTCTTT.